A single sample gave rise to the 22 T cell receptor beta chains below, sequenced in a study of blood T cell repertoires in COVID-19. Data came from immunoSEQ multiplex PCR; TCRdb stores just in-frame clones and leaves some out. The table lists 200,000 to 250,000 clones, about 85% of them singletons, with about 0.91% in the top ten. The sequenced sample was peripheral blood. These receptors all come from a man aged 35-49 years with acute or convalescent COVID-19.

The chain recombines TRBV25-1 with TRBJ1-2; D is unclear. Germline V lookup: CDR1 MGHDK, CDR2 SYGVNS. Trimming cost V 1 base and J 4 bases, with 10 bases left between them. The CDR3 is 14 amino acids. In nucleotides, the CDR3 is TGTGCCAGCAGTGAATCGGGTCCTATCTATGGCTACACCTTC. This translates into CASSESGPIYGYTF.

The count of this clone is one. The chain joins TRBV6-6 to TRBJ1-2, with a possible D match to TRBD1 (6 bases). This CDR3 contains 14 residues. Germline CDR1 and CDR2: MNHNY and SVGAGI (reference sequence). The V gene lost 6 bases and the J gene lost 8 bases, with 19 bases spanning the gap. The CDR3 sequence: CASSPSGDSWGYTF. CDR3 DNA: TGTGCCAGCAGCCCTTCAGGGGATTCATGGGGCTACACCTTC.

The V and J genes are TRBV3-1 (or the pseudogene TRBV3-2) and TRBJ1-3, with a weak D call TRBD1 (5 bases). Germline assignment: CDR1 LGHDT and CDR2 YNNKEL (reference sequence). This CDR3 comprises 18 residues. Trimming removed 2 bases from V and 1 base from J, with 18 bases in between. The CDR3 loop reads CASSQRRGKQASGNTIYF. CDR3 coding DNA: TGTGCCAGCAGCCAAAGGAGGGGTAAACAGGCATCTGGAAACACCATATATTTT.

The chain recombines TRBV5-1 with TRBJ1-6, with TRBD1 identical over 7 bases. Germline V lookup: CDR1 SGHRS, CDR2 YFSETQ. The CDR3 loop spans 13 amino acids. V was clipped by 3 bases and J by 9 bases; unmatched bases: 3. This chain's CDR3 is CASSSGTASPLHF. CDR3 nucleotide sequence: TGCGCCAGCAGCTCAGGGACAGCTTCACCCCTCCACTTT.

The chain combines TRBV2 with TRBJ1-1; D may be TRBD1 (6 bases). Deletions cut 6 bases from V and 5 bases from J, with 13 bases between. This CDR3 has 13 amino acids. Germline assignment: CDR1 SNHLY and CDR2 FYNNEI. CDR3 in amino acids: CASSPLTGTEAFF. Here the CDR3 DNA reads TGTGCCAGCAGCCCCTTAACAGGGACTGAAGCTTTCTTT.

V usage is TRBV5-4 and J usage is TRBJ2-7, with D possibly being TRBD1 (5 bases). V was shortened by 5 bases and J by 5 bases, with 14 bases between the two germline ends. Germline V gives CDR1 SGHNT, CDR2 YYREEE (reference sequence). The CDR3 has 13 residues. CDR3 residues: CASSIIGADEQYF. The DNA of the CDR3 is TGTGCCAGCAGTATAATAGGGGCGGACGAGCAGTACTTC. The full variable domain, with the rest looked up from reference TRBV5-4 and TRBJ2-7, is ETGVTQSPTHLIKTRGQQVTLRCSSQSGHNTVSWYQQALGQGPQFIFQYYREEENGRGNFPPRFSGLQFPNYSSELNVNALELDDSALYLCASSIIGADEQYFGPGTRLTVT.

The rearrangement links TRBV6-5 to TRBJ1-2; D may be TRBD1 (5 bases). The CDR3 extends over 16 amino acids. CDR1 MNHEY and CDR2 SVGAGI come from the germline V gene. V shed 0 bases and J shed 8 bases, with 19 bases lying between them. CDR3: CASSYSPRAPEQGYTF. The CDR3 DNA is TGTGCCAGCAGTTACTCCCCCAGGGCCCCGGAACAAGGCTACACCTTC.

The V and J genes are TRBV19 and TRBJ1-3; tentatively, D is TRBD1 (5 bases). Deletions cut 3 bases from V and 0 bases from J, with 6 bases between. CDR3 length: 14 amino acids. Germline V gene lookup returns CDR1 LNHDA and CDR2 SQIVND (reference sequence). CDR3 nucleotides: TGTGCCAGTAGTATCGACAGCTCTGGAAACACCATATATTTT. Protein sequence: CASSIDSSGNTIYF.

The chain carries TRBV7-3 and TRBJ2-5; the D is unclear. Looked up from germline, CDR1 is SGHTA and CDR2 is FQGTGA. CDR3 length equals 13 residues. Between the trimmed V and J ends, which lost 5 bases and 0 bases, there was a span of 7 bases. The CDR3 sequence: CASSTRYQETQYF. The CDR3 DNA reads TGTGCCAGCAGCACACGCTACCAAGAGACCCAGTACTTC. Based on the CDR3 plus reference TRBV7-3 and TRBJ2-5, the full variable domain is GAGVSQTPSNKVTEKGKYVELRCDPISGHTALYWYRQSLGQGPEFLIYFQGTGAADDSGLPNDRFFAVRPEGSVSTLKIQRTERGDSAVYLCASSTRYQETQYFGPGTRLLVL.

A remark on this clone: At the DNA level, this CDR3 is encoded by other sequences in the same sample as well. The genes are TRBV30 and TRBJ1-2, with TRBD1 as a possible D gene (5 bases). The CDR3 is 11 residues long. Per germline, CDR1 GTSNPN and CDR2 SVGIG (reference sequence). V was cut by 4 bases and J by 2 bases, with 5 bases left in between. CDR3 in DNA: TGTGCCTGGACAGGGAACTATGGCTACACCTTC. Encoded protein: CAWTGNYGYTF.

This chain joins TRBV10-3 and TRBJ2-3; tentative D call: TRBD2 (5 bases). V was shortened by 3 bases and J by 9 bases, with 10 bases between the two germline ends. CDR1 and CDR2 (germline): ENHRY, SYGVKD. The CDR3 runs 12 residues. The CDR3 sequence: CAISDTGSTQYF. CDR3 coding DNA: TGTGCCATCAGTGACACGGGGTCAACGCAGTATTTT.

The chain combines TRBV19 with TRBJ1-6, with TRBD1 matching over 7 bases. CDR1 is LNHDA and CDR2 is SQIVND in the germline V gene (reference sequence). After removal of 5 bases from V and 9 bases from J, the junction contained 4 bases not matched to a gene. The CDR3 runs to 13 residues. CDR3 sequence: CASSGQGGSPLHF. For the CDR3, the DNA is TGTGCCAGTAGTGGCCAGGGGGGTTCACCCCTCCACTTT.

V and J are TRBV21-1 and TRBJ1-2. TRBV21-1 is classified as a pseudogene. The CDR3 length is 9 residues. The CDR3 loop is CASREGYTF. CDR3 DNA sequence: TGTGCCAGCAGAGAGGGCTACACCTTC.

V and J are TRBV7-3 and TRBJ2-2; 11 bases agree with TRBD2. V dropped 1 base and J dropped 4; count of bases not matched to a gene: 11. This CDR3 region has 19 residues. Germline values: CDR1 SGHTA, CDR2 FQGTGA. The CDR3 protein is CASSLNALAGGPGTGELFF. DNA of the CDR3: TGTGCCAGCAGCTTAAACGCCTTAGCGGGGGGGCCGGGCACCGGGGAGCTGTTTTTT.

The chain couples TRBV30 to TRBJ1-2; a possible D gene is TRBD1 (5 bases). Germline V lookup: CDR1 GTSNPN, CDR2 SVGIG (reference sequence). V shed 0 bases and J shed 7 bases, with 15 bases lying between them. The CDR3 has 14 amino acids. CDR3 residues: CAWSVRAGPAGYTF. For the CDR3, the DNA is TGTGCCTGGAGTGTACGGGCAGGGCCAGCTGGCTACACCTTC.

The chain recombines TRBV5-4 with TRBJ1-1, with TRBD1 as a possible D gene (5 bases). The length of the CDR3 is 15 residues. From germline, CDR1 is SGHNT and CDR2 YYREEE (reference sequence). The germline V and J ends were trimmed by 0 bases and 1 base, with 10 bases remaining between them. DNA of the CDR3: TGTGCCAGCAGCTTGGGACAGTCTGGGAACACTGAAGCTTTCTTT. The encoded protein is CASSLGQSGNTEAFF.

This chain uses TRBV7-8 with TRBJ2-1, with 8 nucleotides matching TRBD1. The CDR3 has 15 amino acids. Germline loops: CDR1 SGHVS, CDR2 FQNEAQ. J was trimmed by 4 bases and V by 3 bases; bases with no gene match: 5. Here the CDR3 reads CASSFTGGEYNEQFF. In nucleotides, the CDR3 is TGTGCCAGCAGCTTTACAGGGGGAGAGTACAATGAGCAGTTCTTC.

The CDR3 coding sequence is TGTGCCAGCAGAGCAGGGATGGCGAACACTGAAGCTTTCTTT. This gives the protein CASRAGMANTEAFF. The chain combines TRBV6-5 with TRBJ1-1, with D maybe TRBD1 (5 bases). The V end was cut by 6 bases, the J end by 1 base, with 12 bases between. This CDR3 is 14 amino acids long. The germline gives CDR1 MNHEY, CDR2 SVGAGI.

V and J are TRBV19 and TRBJ1-5, with D unclear. V lost 3 bases and J 6 bases, leaving 18 bases between the germline ends. The CDR3 extends over 16 amino acids. Looked up from germline, CDR1 is LNHDA and CDR2 is SQIVND (reference sequence). CDR3 loop: CASSIGDPYTAQPQHF. For the CDR3, the DNA is TGTGCCAGTAGTATCGGAGATCCCTACACCGCTCAGCCCCAGCATTTT. Together with reference TRBV19 and TRBJ1-5, the CDR3 gives the full variable domain: DGGITQSPKYLFRKEGQNVTLSCEQNLNHDAMYWYRQDPGQGLRLIYYSQIVNDFQKGDIAEGYSVSREKKESFPLTVTSAQKNPTAFYLCASSIGDPYTAQPQHFGDGTRLSIL.

The chain carries TRBV9 and TRBJ1-1, with 7 positions matching TRBD1. The CDR3 spans 13 residues. Germline assignment: CDR1 SGDLS and CDR2 YYNGEE. V was clipped by 3 bases and J by 4 bases; unmatched bases: 3. The CDR3 protein is CASSEDRATEAFF. The CDR3 DNA reads TGTGCCAGCAGCGAAGACAGGGCCACTGAAGCTTTCTTT.

The chain joins TRBV5-5 to TRBJ1-1; tentatively, D is TRBD1 (5 bases). The V and J ends lost 3 bases and 1 base respectively, with 16 bases between them. The CDR3 totals 16 residues. Germline lookup yields CDR1 SGHKS and CDR2 YYEKEE (reference sequence). The chain's CDR3 is CASSWPLGARNTEAFF. CDR3 nucleotide sequence: TGTGCCAGCAGCTGGCCCTTAGGGGCACGGAACACTGAAGCTTTCTTT.

The rearrangement uses TRBV5-1 and TRBJ2-2; the D is unclear. The length of the CDR3 is 14 residues. CDR1 is SGHRS, CDR2 YFSETQ, per germline. V lost 6 bases and J 0 bases, leaving 9 bases between the germline ends. The CDR3, as DNA: TGCGCCAGCATAGAGGAGTCGAACACCGGGGAGCTGTTTTTT. Encoded protein: CASIEESNTGELFF.